This entry describes one TCR beta chain. This sample stems from a study of shared clonotypes between healthy human individuals. CD8 cells regarded as naive lacked CD45RO, were positively chosen for CCR7, and omitted terminally differentiated effector memory CD45RA+ cells. Donors, healthy HIV-negative adults, lacked recent acute infections or vaccinations. Sequencing was performed with immunoSEQ multiplex PCR; in TCRdb, only in-frame clones are kept and a portion is missing. This table holds roughly 2 million clones, around 96% found once. This CDR3 contains 13 residues. V shed 10 bases and J shed 6 bases, with 16 bases lying between them. Germline CDR1 and CDR2: MNHEY and SMNVEV (reference sequence).

The sample taken for sequencing was naive CD8+ T cells sorted from blood. This chain joins TRBV27 and TRBJ1-5; no definite D call. This TCR was recovered from a man younger than 35 in good health. The CDR3 nucleotides are TGTGCCACCGACACCAGGAGCGGTCAGCCCCAGCATTTT. This sequence encodes CATDTRSGQPQHF.